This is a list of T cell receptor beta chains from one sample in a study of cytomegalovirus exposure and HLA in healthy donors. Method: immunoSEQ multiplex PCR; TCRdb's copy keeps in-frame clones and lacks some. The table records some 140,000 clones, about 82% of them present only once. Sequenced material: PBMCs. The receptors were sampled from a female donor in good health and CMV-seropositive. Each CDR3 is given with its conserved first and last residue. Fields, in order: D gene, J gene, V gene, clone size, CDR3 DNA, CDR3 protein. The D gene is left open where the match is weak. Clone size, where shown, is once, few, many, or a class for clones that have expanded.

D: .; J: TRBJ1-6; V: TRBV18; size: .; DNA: TGTGCCAGCTCACCACCGGGACAATATAATTCACCCCTCCACTTT; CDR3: CASSPPGQYNSPLHF
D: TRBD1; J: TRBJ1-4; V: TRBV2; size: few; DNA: TGTGCCACCTCGGACAGGGCGGGAGAAAAACTGTTTTTT; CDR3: CATSDRAGEKLFF
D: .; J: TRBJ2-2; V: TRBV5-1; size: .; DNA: TGCGCCAGCAGCTTTGTTCGGGGAACCGGGGAGCTGTTTTTT; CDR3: CASSFVRGTGELFF
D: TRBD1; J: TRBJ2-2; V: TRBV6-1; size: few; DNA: TGTGCCAGCATAAGGGGGCGAGACACCGGGGAGCTGTTTTTT; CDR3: CASIRGRDTGELFF
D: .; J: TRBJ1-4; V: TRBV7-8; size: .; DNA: TGTGCCAGCAGCTTAGTATCGAATGAAAAACTGTTTTTT; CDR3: CASSLVSNEKLFF
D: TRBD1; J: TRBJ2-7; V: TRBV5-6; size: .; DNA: TGTGCCAGCAGCTTGGCCGTGGACAGGGGACTCTCTCCCTCTTACGAGCAGTACTTC; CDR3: CASSLAVDRGLSPSYEQYF
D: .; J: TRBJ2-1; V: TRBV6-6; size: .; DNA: TGTGCCAGCAGTAACACAGGGGGGGCCTACAATGAGCAGTTCTTC; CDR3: CASSNTGGAYNEQFF
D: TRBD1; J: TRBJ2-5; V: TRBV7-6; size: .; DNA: TGTGCCAGCAGCTCCCAACCGGGACAGGGATTAGAAGAGACCCGGTACTTC; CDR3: CASSSQPGQGLEETRYF
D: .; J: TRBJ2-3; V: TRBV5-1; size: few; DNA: TGCGCCAGCAGCTTGGGCGGGTACACAGATACGCAGTATTTT; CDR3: CASSLGGYTDTQYF
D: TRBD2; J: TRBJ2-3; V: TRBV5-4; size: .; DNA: TGTGCCAGCAGCTTGGAACTAGCGGGATGGCGAGACACAGATACGCAGTATTTT; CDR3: CASSLELAGWRDTDTQYF
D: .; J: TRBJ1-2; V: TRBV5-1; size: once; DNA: TGCGCCAGCAGCTTGCAGGGCTATGGCTACACCTTC; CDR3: CASSLQGYGYTF
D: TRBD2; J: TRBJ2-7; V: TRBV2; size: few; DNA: TGTGCCAGCAGTAGGACTAGCGGGGTTTCGACAAACCACGAGCAGTACTTC; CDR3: CASSRTSGVSTNHEQYF
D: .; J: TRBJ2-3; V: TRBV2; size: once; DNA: TGTGCCAGCAGTCCGAGGGGGTCTGGGGCAGATACGCAGTATTTT; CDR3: CASSPRGSGADTQYF
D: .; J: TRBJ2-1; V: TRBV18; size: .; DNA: TGTGCCAGCTCACCACCTGGGGCTGAGCAGTTCTTC; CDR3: CASSPPGAEQFF
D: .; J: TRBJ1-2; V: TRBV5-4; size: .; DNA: TGTGCCAGCAGTTCCCTCTATGGCTACACCTTC; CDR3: CASSSLYGYTF
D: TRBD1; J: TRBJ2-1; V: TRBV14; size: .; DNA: TGTGCCAGCAGCAACCCGGGACAGCTCTACAATGAGCAGTTCTTC; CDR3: CASSNPGQLYNEQFF
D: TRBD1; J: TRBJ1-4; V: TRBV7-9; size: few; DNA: TGTGCCAGCAGCTCTGGACAGGGGAATGAAAAACTGTTTTTT; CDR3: CASSSGQGNEKLFF
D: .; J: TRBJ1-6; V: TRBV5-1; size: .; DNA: TGCGCCAGCAGCTTGTCATGGGGAGGGGGTTCACCCCTCCACTTT; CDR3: CASSLSWGGGSPLHF
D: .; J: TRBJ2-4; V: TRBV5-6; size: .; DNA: TGTGCCAGCCGCTCCACCGGCGGTAAACTAGCCAAAAACATTCAGTACTTC; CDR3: CASRSTGGKLAKNIQYF
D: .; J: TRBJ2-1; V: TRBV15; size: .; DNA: TGTGCCACCAGCAGGGAGGGGCTAGCGACCTACAATGAGCAGTTCTTC; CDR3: CATSREGLATYNEQFF
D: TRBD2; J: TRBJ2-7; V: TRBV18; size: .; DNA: TGTGCCAGCTCACCTTTTGAAGGGTTGACGGGAGGGGACGAGCAGTACTTC; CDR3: CASSPFEGLTGGDEQYF
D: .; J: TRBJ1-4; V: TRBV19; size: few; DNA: TGTGCCAGTAGTCGGACATTTAATGAAAAACTGTTTTTT; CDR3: CASSRTFNEKLFF
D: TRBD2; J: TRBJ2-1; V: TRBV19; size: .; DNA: TGTGCCAGTAGAGAAAGCGGGAGCTCCTACAATGAGCAGTTCTTC; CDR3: CASRESGSSYNEQFF
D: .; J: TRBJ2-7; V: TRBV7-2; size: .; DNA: TGTGCCAGCAGCCACCAGCGGAACTACGAGCAGTACTTC; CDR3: CASSHQRNYEQYF
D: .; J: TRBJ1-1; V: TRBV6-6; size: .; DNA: TGTGCCAGCAGTTACTCACGGGGGACTGAAGCTTTCTTT; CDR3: CASSYSRGTEAFF
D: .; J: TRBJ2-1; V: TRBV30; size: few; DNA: TGTGCCTGGAGTGAGAGGCAAGAGCAGTTCTTC; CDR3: CAWSERQEQFF
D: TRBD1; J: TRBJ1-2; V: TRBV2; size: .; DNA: TGTGCCAGCATGACAGGGGGGCATGGCTACACCTTC; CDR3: CASMTGGHGYTF
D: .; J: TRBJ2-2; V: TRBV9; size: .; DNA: TGTGCCAGCAGCGTAGGGCCAGGCGCCGGGGAGCTGTTTTTT; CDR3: CASSVGPGAGELFF
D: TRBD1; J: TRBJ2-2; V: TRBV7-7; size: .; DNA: TGTGCCAGCAGCCTGGGACAGGGGAACACCGGGGAGCTGTTTTTT; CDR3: CASSLGQGNTGELFF
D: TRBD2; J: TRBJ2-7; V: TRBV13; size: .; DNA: TGTGCCAGCAGCTTTTCTAGCGGGGGCTCCTACGAGCAGTACTTC; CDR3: CASSFSSGGSYEQYF
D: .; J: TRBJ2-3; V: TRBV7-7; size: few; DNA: TGTGCCAGCAGCTTAGCGGGAGGAGGGGATACGCAGTATTTT; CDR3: CASSLAGGGDTQYF
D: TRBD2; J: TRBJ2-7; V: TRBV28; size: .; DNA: TGTGCCAGCAGTCTTTCTAGCGGGACTTCCTACGAGCAGTACTTC; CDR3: CASSLSSGTSYEQYF
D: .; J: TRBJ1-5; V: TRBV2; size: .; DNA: TGTGCCAGCAGTGTGGACAGCTTGGTTAATCAGCCCCAGCATTTT; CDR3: CASSVDSLVNQPQHF
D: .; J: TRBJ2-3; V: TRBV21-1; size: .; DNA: TGTGCCAGCAGCACCCGACTAGTCTTAGGAACAGATACGCAGTATTTT; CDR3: CASSTRLVLGTDTQYF